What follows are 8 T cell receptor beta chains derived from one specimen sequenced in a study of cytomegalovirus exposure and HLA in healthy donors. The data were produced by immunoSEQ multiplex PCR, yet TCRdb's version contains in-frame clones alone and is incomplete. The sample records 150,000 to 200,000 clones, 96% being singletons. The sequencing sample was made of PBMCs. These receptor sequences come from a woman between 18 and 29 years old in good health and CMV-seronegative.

In DNA form, the CDR3 reads TGTGCCAGCAGCATTGGACAGAGCGAGCAGTACTTC. This codes for CASSIGQSEQYF. The genes are TRBV11-3 and TRBJ2-7; D might be TRBD1 (6 bases). CDR1 is SGHNT, CDR2 YENEEA, per germline. This CDR3 has 12 residues. V lost 5 bases and J 6 bases, leaving 11 bases between the germline ends.

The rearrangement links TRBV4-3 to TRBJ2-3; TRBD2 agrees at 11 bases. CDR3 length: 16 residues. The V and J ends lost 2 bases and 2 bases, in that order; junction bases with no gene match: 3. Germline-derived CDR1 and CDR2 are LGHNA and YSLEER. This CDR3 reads CASSQTTSGATDTQYF. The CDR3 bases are TGCGCCAGCAGCCAAACGACTAGCGGGGCCACAGATACGCAGTATTTT.

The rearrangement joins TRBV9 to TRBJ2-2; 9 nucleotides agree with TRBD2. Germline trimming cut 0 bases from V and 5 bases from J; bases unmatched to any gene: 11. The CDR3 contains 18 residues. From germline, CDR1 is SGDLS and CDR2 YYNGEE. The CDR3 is CASSVVGGVAGETGELFF. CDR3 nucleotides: TGTGCCAGCAGCGTAGTAGGGGGGGTAGCGGGGGAGACCGGGGAGCTGTTTTTT.

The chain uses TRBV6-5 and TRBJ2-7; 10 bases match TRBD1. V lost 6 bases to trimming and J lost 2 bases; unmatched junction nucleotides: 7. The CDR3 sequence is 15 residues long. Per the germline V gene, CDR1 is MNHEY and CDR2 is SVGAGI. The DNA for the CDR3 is TGTGCCAGCAGGGCCACCGGGACAGGGGCCTACGAGCAGTACTTC. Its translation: CASRATGTGAYEQYF.

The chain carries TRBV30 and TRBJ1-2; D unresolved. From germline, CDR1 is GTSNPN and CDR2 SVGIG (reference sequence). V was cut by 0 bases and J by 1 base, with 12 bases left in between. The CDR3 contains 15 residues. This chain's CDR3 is CAWSVWVGDNYGYTF. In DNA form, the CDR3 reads TGTGCCTGGAGTGTGTGGGTAGGAGATAACTATGGCTACACCTTC.

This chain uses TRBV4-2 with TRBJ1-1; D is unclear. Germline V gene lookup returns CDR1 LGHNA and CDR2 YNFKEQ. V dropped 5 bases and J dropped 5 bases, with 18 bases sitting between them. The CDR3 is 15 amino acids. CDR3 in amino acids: CASSFRTETGTEAFF. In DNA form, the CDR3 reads TGTGCCAGCAGCTTTCGGACGGAAACGGGGACTGAAGCTTTCTTT.

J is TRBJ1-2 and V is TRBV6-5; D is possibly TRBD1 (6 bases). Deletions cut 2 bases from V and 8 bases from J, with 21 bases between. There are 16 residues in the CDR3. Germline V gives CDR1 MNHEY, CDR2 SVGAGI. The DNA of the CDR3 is TGTGCCAGCAGTTACACCGCCGGGGGGCACCAAGGAGGCTACACCTTC. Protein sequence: CASSYTAGGHQGGYTF.

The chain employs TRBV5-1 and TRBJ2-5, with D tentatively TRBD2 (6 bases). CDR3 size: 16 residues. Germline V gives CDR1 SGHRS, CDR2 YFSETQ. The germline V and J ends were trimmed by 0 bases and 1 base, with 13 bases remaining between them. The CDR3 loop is CASSLVPRGFQETQYF. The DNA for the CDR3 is TGCGCCAGCAGCTTGGTGCCCCGGGGGTTCCAAGAGACCCAGTACTTC.